The 25 T cell receptor beta chains below all came from one sample that was sequenced in a study of metastatic and nonmetastatic thyroid tumors. TCRdb used MiXCR to call clones anew from the PCR reads. The sample lists 20,000 to 30,000 clones, about 15% seen once, with 3.3% in the top ten. The entire patient cohort was treatment-naive prior to thyroid surgery. The sequencing sample was made of blood. All receptors derive from a female donor with papillary thyroid cancer or a benign thyroid nodule (not recorded which). Some clones in this sample may be carry-over from other donors' samples.

Of note for this clone: The junction departs from the called germline gene at one end, perhaps through a read error. The chain couples TRBV25-1 to TRBJ2-5; 8 nucleotides agree with TRBD2. CDR3 length: 17 residues. Per germline, CDR1 MGHDK and CDR2 SYGVNS. The CDR3 DNA follows: TGTGCCAGCAGAGTGAATCGGGGAGCGGGAGTAGGGGAGACCCAGCACTTC. Translation: CASRVNRGAGVGETQHF. The variable domain in full, with the rest retrieved from reference TRBV25-1 and TRBJ2-5, is EADIYQTPRYLVIGTGKKITLECSQTMGHDKMYWYQQDPGMELHLIHYSYGVNSTEKGDLSSESTVSRIRTEHFPLTLESARPSHTSQYLCASRVNRGAGVGETQHFGPGTRLLVL.

This clone has a count of ten or more. The V call is TRBV19, the J call TRBJ2-2, with unresolved D. Germline assignment: CDR1 LNHDA and CDR2 SQIVND (reference sequence). The CDR3 extends over 20 amino acids. V was cut by 5 bases and J by 4 bases, with 29 bases left in between. This CDR3 reads CASSAIVPLKGGYSTGELFF. CDR3 coding DNA: TGTGCCAGTAGTGCAATAGTACCTCTTAAGGGCGGATACAGCACCGGGGAGCTGTTTTTT. Full variable domain (rest looked up from reference TRBV19 and TRBJ2-2): DGGITQSPKYLFRKEGQNVTLSCEQNLNHDAMYWYRQDPGQGLRLIYYSQIVNDFQKGDIAEGYSVSREKKESFPLTVTSAQKNPTAFYLCASSAIVPLKGGYSTGELFFGEGSRLTVL.

V usage is TRBV7-2 and J usage is TRBJ1-3; 8 nucleotides match TRBD1. V lost 5 bases and J lost 0; bases outside the gene matches: 3. The V gene's germline CDR1 is SGHTA and CDR2 FQGNSA. The CDR3 consists of 15 residues. The CDR3 protein is CASSRQGPSGNTIYF. The CDR3 DNA reads as TGTGCCAGCAGCCGACAGGGGCCCTCTGGAAACACCATATATTTT.

This clone has a handful of counts. The CDR3 does not close with the conserved phenylalanine or tryptophan, likely indicating a read error. This sequence joins TRBV28 and TRBJ1-2, with D hard to call. The CDR3 covers 15 residues. Looked up from germline, CDR1 is MDHEN and CDR2 is SYDVKM. V lost 4 bases, J lost 2 bases, and 14 bases lay in between. CDR3 loop: CASSSPQVGNYGYTS. CDR3 in DNA: TGTGCCAGCAGTTCTCCCCAAGTGGGGAACTATGGCTACACCTCC.

The table lists this clone with many counts. V gene TRBV27 combines with J gene TRBJ1-3; D gene ambiguous. This CDR3 region has 13 residues. The germline CDR1 and CDR2 sequences are MNHEY and SMNVEV (reference sequence). V lost 8 bases, J lost 0 bases, and 8 bases lay in between. CDR3 DNA: TGTGCCAGCCTATCGAGCTCTGGAAACACCATATATTTT. Protein product: CASLSSSGNTIYF.

This clone was recorded once. The V and J genes are TRBV6-5 and TRBJ1-2, with D unresolved. Trimming cost V 4 bases and J 6 bases, with 15 bases left between them. CDR1 MNHEY and CDR2 SVGAGI come from the germline V gene. The CDR3 is made up of 14 amino acids. The CDR3 here is CASSFTGSTHGYTF. The CDR3 DNA is TGTGCCAGCAGTTTTACGGGGAGTACCCATGGCTACACCTTC.

This clone was observed a handful of times. This chain uses TRBV20-1 with TRBJ2-5; no clear D gene. In germline, CDR1 is DFQATT, CDR2 SNEGSKA (reference sequence). The CDR3 is made up of 9 amino acids. CDR3 sequence reads: CGTTETQYF. The CDR3 region has the DNA TGCGGTACTACCGAGACCCAGTACTTC.

This clone has ten or more counts. The V call is TRBV18, the J call TRBJ2-5; D may correspond to TRBD1 or TRBD2 (5 bases each). This CDR3 region has 11 residues. Germline V gene sequence: CDR1 KGHSH, CDR2 LQKENI. V dropped 3 bases and J dropped 8 bases, with 7 bases sitting between them. The CDR3 loop reads CASSPGETQYF. Written as DNA, the CDR3 is TGTGCCAGCTCACCGGGGGAAACCCAGTACTTC.

There are many counts of this clone. The chain couples TRBV6-2 or TRBV6-3 to TRBJ2-7; D remains ambiguous. V dropped 5 bases and J dropped 6 bases, with 8 bases sitting between them. This CDR3 comprises 11 residues. Per germline, CDR1 MNHEY and CDR2 SVGEGT. CDR3 loop: CASSPLAEQYF. Written as DNA, the CDR3 is TGTGCCAGCAGTCCCCTGGCCGAGCAGTACTTC.

This clone appeared many times. This specimen includes other DNA sequences encoding the same CDR3. The chain joins TRBV20-1 to TRBJ2-3, with 7 bases aligning to TRBD2. The germline gives CDR1 DFQATT, CDR2 SNEGSKA (reference sequence). With 3 bases clipped from V and 4 bases from J, the junction kept 4 bases outside the gene matches. The CDR3 runs to 13 residues. CDR3 residues: CSASPAGADTQYF. For the CDR3, the DNA is TGCAGTGCTAGCCCCGCGGGAGCAGATACGCAGTATTTT.

This chain connects TRBV6-2 or TRBV6-3 to TRBJ2-2; no definite D call. The germline CDR1 and CDR2 sequences are MNHEY and SVGEGT. The CDR3 is made up of 11 amino acids. The ends were cut back, 11 bases at V and 6 bases at J, with 10 bases in the middle. The CDR3 DNA is TGTGCCTCCAGTTTCGCCGGGGAGCTGTTTTTT. As protein: CASSFAGELFF.

This clone was picked up a small number of times. The rearrangement uses TRBV19 and TRBJ2-7; D uncertain. Trimming left V 1 base short and J 4 bases short, with 8 bases between. Germline CDR1 is LNHDA and CDR2 is SQIVND (reference sequence). This CDR3 has 13 residues. This CDR3 reads CASSIGLQYEQYF. The CDR3 bases are TGTGCCAGTAGTATAGGCCTCCAATACGAGCAGTACTTC. Full variable domain (rest looked up from reference TRBV19 and TRBJ2-7): DGGITQSPKYLFRKEGQNVTLSCEQNLNHDAMYWYRQDPGQGLRLIYYSQIVNDFQKGDIAEGYSVSREKKESFPLTVTSAQKNPTAFYLCASSIGLQYEQYFGPGTRLTVT.

This clone was seen more than once but under ten times. One end of the junction fails to match germline, which may point to a read error. The sample contains more than one DNA sequence encoding this CDR3. The chain employs TRBV27 and TRBJ1-2; TRBD1 is a possible D gene (5 bases). CDR1 is MNHEY and CDR2 is SMNVEV in the germline V gene (reference sequence). The CDR3 runs 13 residues. The CDR3 DNA reads as TGTGCCAGCGGGGGGGGGAGTGACTATGGCTACACATTC. As protein: CASGGGSDYGYTF.

This clone was seen ten or more times. This chain uses TRBV20-1 with TRBJ2-1; the match to TRBD2 covers 10 bases. V dropped 3 bases and J dropped 4; count of bases not matched to a gene: 9. This CDR3 has 16 residues. Germline CDR1 reads DFQATT; CDR2 reads SNEGSKA (reference sequence). This CDR3 reads CSASDPTSGFYNEQFF. The CDR3 DNA reads TGCAGTGCTAGCGATCCGACTAGCGGGTTTTACAATGAGCAGTTCTTC.

This clone was counted ten times or more. The chain carries TRBV3-1 and TRBJ1-2; tentative D call: TRBD1 (5 bases). Per germline, CDR1 LGHDT and CDR2 YNNKEL (reference sequence). V lost 1 base to trimming and J lost 5 bases, with 23 bases between them. This CDR3 comprises 18 residues. CDR3 protein: CASSQGLRGEPVKYGYTF. CDR3 DNA: TGTGCCAGCAGCCAAGGGTTAAGGGGCGAGCCGGTTAAATATGGCTACACCTTC.

This clone was seen ten or more times. The genes are TRBV15 and TRBJ2-5; 7 nucleotides agree with TRBD2. CDR1 and CDR2 (germline): LNHNV, YYDKDF (reference sequence). The V segment lost 3 bases and the J segment 0 bases; nucleotides outside the gene matches: 1. The CDR3 length is 14 residues. As DNA, the CDR3 is TGTGCCACCAGCAGGGGAGGGTACCAAGAGACCCAGTACTTC. Translation gives CATSRGGYQETQYF.

The table lists this clone with a few counts. Just one base apart from a much larger clone, this may be a read error. At the DNA level, this CDR3 is encoded by other sequences in the same sample as well. This sequence joins TRBV19 and TRBJ2-3; 12 bases match TRBD2. The length of the CDR3 is 15 residues. CDR1 and CDR2 from the germline V gene are LNHDA and SQIVND (reference sequence). The CDR3 sequence is CASSLLAGGADTQYF. In DNA form, the CDR3 reads TGCGCCAGTAGCCTCCTAGCGGGAGGGGCAGATACGCAGTATTTT.

This clone was counted ten times or more. The chain links TRBV4-2 to TRBJ2-7; no firm D call. The V end lost 1 base, the J end lost 7 bases, and 8 bases lay between the germline ends. CDR3 length equals 12 residues. Germline loops: CDR1 LGHNA, CDR2 YNFKEQ. CDR3: CASSQGLGEQYF. CDR3 coding DNA: TGTGCCAGCAGCCAAGGGTTAGGTGAGCAGTACTTC.

There are many counts of this clone. The rearrangement joins TRBV5-5 to TRBJ2-5; no reliable D call. The CDR3 runs 14 residues. With 6 bases removed from V and 0 bases from J, the gap between germline ends came to 12 bases. Germline V CDR1 and CDR2: SGHKS, YYEKEE (reference sequence). CDR3: CASTTLPYQETQYF. CDR3 nucleotides: TGTGCCAGCACCACGCTCCCGTACCAAGAGACCCAGTACTTC.

As for this clone: This may be a read error, as it is one base from a much larger clone. The V and J genes are TRBV5-4 and TRBJ2-7, with TRBD2 matching over 7 bases. The CDR3 contains 15 residues. The trim removed 6 bases at V and 0 bases at J, leaving 9 bases unmatched. Germline assignment: CDR1 SGHNT and CDR2 YYREEE (reference sequence). CDR3 DNA: TGTGCCAGCATCTCTACGGGGGGTACCTCCTACGAGCAGTACTTC. It specifies CASISTGGTSYEQYF.

The table lists this clone with many counts. The chain has TRBV4-3 and TRBJ2-1, with D perhaps matching TRBD1 (7 bases). The CDR3 is 18 residues long. CDR1 is LGHNA, CDR2 YSLEER, per germline. Trimming took 0 bases from V and 10 from J, leaving 25 bases between them. In nucleotides, the CDR3 is TGCGCCAGCAGCCAAGATACCCGTTCAGGGGGGAGCGCGGAAGAGCAGTTCTTC. Its translation is CASSQDTRSGGSAEEQFF.

The rearrangement uses TRBV11-2 and TRBJ2-1, with 8 bases fitting TRBD1. Germline CDR1 reads SGHAT; CDR2 reads FQNNGV. The CDR3 loop spans 17 amino acids. After removal of 5 bases from V and 8 bases from J, the junction contained 17 bases not matched to a gene. CDR3 DNA sequence: TGTGCCAGCAGCCAGGGAGTCTTAGGGACAGGCCTGTATGAGCAGTTCTTC. Protein product: CASSQGVLGTGLYEQFF.

This clone was found many times. The chain recombines TRBV3-1 with TRBJ1-1; tentative D call: TRBD1 (6 bases). The ends were cut back, 5 bases at V and 0 bases at J, with 10 bases in the middle. CDR3 length: 14 amino acids. Germline V gene data show CDR1 as LGHDT and CDR2 as YNNKEL (reference sequence). The CDR3 sequence: CASSYGQMNTEAFF. The CDR3 nucleotides read TGTGCCAGCAGCTACGGACAGATGAACACTGAAGCTTTCTTT.

Ten or more counts support this clone. The gene calls are TRBV4-1 and TRBJ2-3; D is unresolved. CDR3 length equals 15 residues. V was clipped by 3 bases and J by 5 bases, with 15 bases between them. The germline V gene has CDR1 MGHRA and CDR2 YSYEKL. The CDR3 DNA sequence: TGCGCCAGCAGCCAGTCCTACGGCGGTAAAGATACGCAGTATTTT. Its protein is CASSQSYGGKDTQYF.

This clone was seen many times. One base away lies a much larger clone, so this may be a sequencing read error. Other DNA variants within this sample encode the same CDR3. In nucleotides, the CDR3 is TGTGCCAGCAGTTGGGGGAGAGTAGCTGATACGCAGTATTTT. It yields the protein CASSWGRVADTQYF. V and J are TRBV28 and TRBJ2-3; either TRBD1 or TRBD2 may fit D (5 bases each). Per the germline V gene, CDR1 is MDHEN and CDR2 is SYDVKM. Trimming removed 4 bases from V and 6 bases from J, with 14 bases in between. CDR3 size: 14 residues.